The 7 T cell receptor beta chains in this list originate from one sample, sequenced in a study of blood T cell repertoires in COVID-19. TCRdb keeps only in-frame clones here, not all; method: immunoSEQ multiplex PCR. The table shows roughly 90,000 clones, with less than 85% occurring only once. Sequencing used peripheral blood. These receptors were collected from an elderly man with acute or convalescent COVID-19.

V usage is TRBV27 and J usage is TRBJ2-7; 13 bases align to TRBD2. Trimming removed 7 bases from V and 2 bases from J; junction bases left unmatched: 2. Germline V gives CDR1 MNHEY, CDR2 SMNVEV (reference sequence). The CDR3 runs 14 residues. As DNA, the CDR3 is TGTGCCAGCATTACTAGCGGGAGGGCCTACGAGCAGTACTTC. This encodes CASITSGRAYEQYF.

The chain carries TRBV20-1 and TRBJ1-1; D is unresolved. Per the germline V gene, CDR1 is DFQATT and CDR2 is SNEGSKA (reference sequence). The CDR3 spans 11 residues. Trimming shortened V by 6 bases and J by 2 bases, and 7 bases separated the two germline ends. The CDR3 reads CSASYNTEAFF. The CDR3 DNA sequence: TGCAGTGCCTCCTATAACACTGAAGCTTTCTTT.

The count of this clone is one. This chain joins TRBV5-1 and TRBJ2-2; D is ambiguous. The CDR3 is made up of 15 amino acids. Per the germline V gene, CDR1 is SGHRS and CDR2 is YFSETQ. V was cut by 0 bases and J by 0 bases, with 6 bases left in between. CDR3 protein: CASSLGETNTGELFF. The DNA of the CDR3 is TGCGCCAGCAGCTTGGGAGAGACGAACACCGGGGAGCTGTTTTTT.

The J gene is TRBJ2-7, the V gene TRBV5-6; a weak D match, TRBD1 (5 bases). Germline CDR1 reads SGHDT; CDR2 reads YYEEEE. This CDR3 region has 14 residues. Trimming stripped 2 bases from V and 5 bases from J, with 14 bases between. Here the CDR3 DNA reads TGTGCCAGCAGCTTTGTACAGGTGGCCAACGAGCAGTACTTC. Protein: CASSFVQVANEQYF.

The J gene is TRBJ1-6, the V gene TRBV24-1; possibly TRBD1 for D (5 bases). The CDR3 loop spans 13 amino acids. Germline lookup yields CDR1 KGHDR and CDR2 SFDVKD. Trimming left V 4 bases short and J 13 bases short, with 13 bases between. This CDR3 is CATSDPNRNPLHF. The CDR3 bases are TGTGCCACCAGTGACCCCAACAGGAATCCCCTCCACTTT.

This chain joins TRBV9 and TRBJ2-3, with TRBD2 matching over 11 bases. CDR1 SGDLS and CDR2 YYNGEE come from the germline V gene. The CDR3 totals 16 residues. After removal of 3 bases from V and 1 base from J, the junction contained 4 bases not matched to a gene. The CDR3 protein is CASSETSGVGTDTQYF. The CDR3 nucleotides read TGTGCCAGCAGCGAGACTAGCGGGGTGGGCACAGATACGCAGTATTTT.

The chain joins TRBV5-1 to TRBJ1-3, with D unresolved. The CDR3 has 15 residues. Per germline, CDR1 SGHRS and CDR2 YFSETQ. V was pared by 3 bases and J by 0 bases, with 10 bases between. The CDR3 DNA is TGCGCCAGCAGCTCGAAGCGGGACTCTGGAAACACCATATATTTT. This sequence encodes CASSSKRDSGNTIYF.